The 7 T cell receptor beta chains given below trace back to one sample, sequenced in a study of T cell repertoires in ileal Crohn's disease. Generated by immunoSEQ multiplex PCR, the TCRdb table keeps only in-frame clones and is missing some. Of about 660 clones listed, 97% are singletons. The sample's time point: inflamed ileum from the surgical specimen. The sequencing input was ileal tissue. Source of these receptors: an adult with Crohn's disease.

In this sample, this clone turned up once. This rearrangement joins TRBV7-2 to TRBJ1-5, with a tentative D call TRBD1 (5 bases). V dropped 5 bases and J dropped 6 bases, with 11 bases sitting between them. The CDR3 has 13 residues. Germline V gene lookup returns CDR1 SGHTA and CDR2 FQGNSA. The CDR3: CASSLPGGQPQHF. The CDR3 bases are TGTGCCAGCAGCCTTCCCGGGGGTCAGCCCCAGCATTTT.

This clone appeared a few times. The chain is built from TRBV5-3 and TRBJ2-6; D uncertain. TRBV5-3 belongs to the ORF category, with a function that is uncertain. V lost 7 bases, J lost 5 bases, and 22 bases lay in between. This CDR3 has 17 residues. The CDR3 DNA sequence: TGTGCCAGAGTGCTACATGGTGAACAAAGTCGGGCCAACGTCCTGACTTTC. Translated: CARVLHGEQSRANVLTF.

The chain carries TRBV6-1 and TRBJ2-7, with TRBD1 matching 8 bases. This CDR3 has 14 amino acids. Germline V gene data show CDR1 as MNHNS and CDR2 as SASEGT. V dropped 5 bases and J dropped 6; count of bases not matched to a gene: 9. CDR3 residues: CASSFQTGESEQYV. CDR3 DNA sequence: TGTGCCAGCAGTTTCCAGACAGGGGAATCCGAGCAGTACGTC.

The rearrangement links TRBV6-5 to TRBJ1-2; a weak D match, TRBD1 (5 bases). CDR3 length equals 15 residues. The V gene lost 0 bases and the J gene lost 9 bases, with 17 bases spanning the gap. Germline CDR1 MNHEY, CDR2 SVGAGI. The CDR3 DNA reads as TGTGCCAGCAGTTACTCTGGGGGGGGACCGATACGCTACACCTTC. This codes for CASSYSGGGPIRYTF.

V and J are TRBV18 and TRBJ2-5, with D unresolved. Germline loops: CDR1 KGHSH, CDR2 LQKENI. V lost 3 bases and J lost 0, with 5 bases in between. The CDR3 extends over 13 amino acids. This CDR3 reads CASSPGYQETQYF. CDR3 nucleotide sequence: TGTGCCAGCTCACCCGGGTACCAAGAGACCCAGTACTTC.

This chain connects TRBV11-2 to TRBJ2-5; no definite D call. V was trimmed by 4 bases and J by 2 bases, leaving 2 bases between them. The CDR3 is 11 residues long. CDR1 and CDR2 (germline): SGHAT, FQNNGV. The CDR3 DNA reads as TGTGCCAGCAGCTCACAAGAGACCCAGTACTTC. It is translated as CASSSQETQYF.

The V call is TRBV18, the J call TRBJ2-1; no clear D. The CDR3 extends over 14 amino acids. The germline V gene has CDR1 KGHSH and CDR2 LQKENI. The ends were cut back, 0 bases at V and 12 bases at J, with 15 bases in the middle. CDR3 coding DNA: TGTGCCAGCTCACCACCGAGTAGTAGGAAGGGGCAGTTCTTC. Residues: CASSPPSSRKGQFF.